This T cell receptor beta chain was identified in a study of blood T cell repertoires in COVID-19. Looking at the study overall: PBMCs, B-cell-depleted T cells, or T cells were the source of the cDNA or gDNA that made up the material.

Germline CDR1 GTSNPN, CDR2 SVGIG (reference sequence). The CDR3 covers 13 residues. Between the trimmed V and J ends, which lost 0 bases and 6 bases, there was a span of 10 bases. Study processing details: Amplification from reference gene primers served as the basis for estimated nucleated cell counts. Sequenced by immunoSEQ multiplex PCR; TCRdb stores in-frame clones only, minus some. V and J calls and clone size are those listed in that table; D and trimming were worked out from the DNA. The sample includes over 100,000 clones, roughly 92% of them seen just once. The chain combines TRBV30 with TRBJ2-3; D possibly corresponds to TRBD2 (5 bases). This clonotype originated in a woman aged 45 to 65 with COVID-19, enrolled during active disease. What was sequenced was peripheral blood. The CDR3 protein is CAWSVGGRDTQYF. The DNA of the CDR3 is TGTGCCTGGAGTGTAGGAGGTAGGGATACGCAGTATTTT.